Below, 28 T cell receptor beta chains from the same sample are listed, as sequenced in a study of blood T cell repertoires in COVID-19. Data came from immunoSEQ multiplex PCR; TCRdb stores just in-frame clones and leaves some out. This table has fewer than 150,000 clones, 75% to 90% appearing once. The specimen sequenced was PBMCs or T cells enriched from blood (not recorded which). The receptors originated from a man aged 45-60 years in a cohort exposed to, infected with or recovered from COVID-19 (not recorded which).

The rearrangement joins TRBV9 to TRBJ1-2, with 9 bases fitting TRBD1. Germline-derived CDR1 and CDR2 are SGDLS and YYNGEE. The CDR3 spans 15 residues. Trimming at V came to 4 bases and at J to 4 bases, leaving 8 bases not matched to a gene. The CDR3 bases are TGTGCCAGCAGCAACCCGGGACAGGGCGGCTATGGCTACACCTTC. Protein product: CASSNPGQGGYGYTF.

The chain is built from TRBV27 and TRBJ2-3; 8 bases line up with TRBD2. The germline gives CDR1 MNHEY, CDR2 SMNVEV (reference sequence). The CDR3 has 17 amino acids. J gave up 4 bases and V 4 bases, and 13 bases lay outside the gene matches. In DNA form, the CDR3 reads TGTGCCAGCAGTTCCCCCTCAAGCGGGAGTAGCCCAGATACGCAGTATTTT. It translates to CASSSPSSGSSPDTQYF.

The genes are TRBV7-2 and TRBJ2-7, with a possible D match to TRBD1 (5 bases). Germline V gene sequence: CDR1 SGHTA, CDR2 FQGNSA. Between the trimmed V and J ends, which lost 1 base and 6 bases, there was a span of 13 bases. The CDR3 has 14 residues. The DNA for the CDR3 is TGTGCCAGCAGCTTAGTATCGGACAACCCCGAGCAGTACTTC. Translated: CASSLVSDNPEQYF. The whole variable domain, remainder taken from reference TRBV7-2 and TRBJ2-7, is GAGVSQSPSNKVTEKGKDVELRCDPISGHTALYWYRQSLGQGLEFLIYFQGNSAPDKSGLPSDRFSAERTGGSVSTLTIQRTQQEDSAVYLCASSLVSDNPEQYFGPGTRLTVT.

This chain uses TRBV18 with TRBJ1-4, with D uncertain. Trimming pared 3 bases from V and 4 bases from J, leaving 15 bases between. From germline, CDR1 is KGHSH and CDR2 LQKENI. The length of the CDR3 is 16 residues. Written as DNA, the CDR3 is TGTGCCAGCTCACCCTTAAACGGCGGAGGTAATGAAAAACTGTTTTTT. Protein: CASSPLNGGGNEKLFF.

The V and J genes are TRBV18 and TRBJ2-5, with 8 bases matching TRBD1. This CDR3 is 17 amino acids long. Trimming took 4 bases from V and 0 from J; bases not matched to a gene: 10. Germline V gene lookup returns CDR1 KGHSH and CDR2 LQKENI. CDR3 sequence: CASSLTGTGFNQETQYF. CDR3 DNA: TGTGCCAGCTCACTCACCGGGACAGGTTTTAACCAAGAGACCCAGTACTTC.

The chain uses TRBV4-3 and TRBJ2-7, with a tentative D call TRBD1 (6 bases). V lost 2 bases to trimming and J lost 9 bases, with 17 bases between them. The germline CDR1 and CDR2 sequences are LGHNA and YSLEER. The CDR3 loop spans 14 amino acids. The CDR3, as DNA: TGCGCCAGCAGCCAATCGACAGGCCCCTCAGGGCAGTACTTC. Protein: CASSQSTGPSGQYF.

The J gene is TRBJ1-1, the V gene TRBV28; 7 bases align to TRBD1. CDR1 is MDHEN and CDR2 is SYDVKM in the germline V gene. CDR3 length: 16 amino acids. V shed 6 bases and J 2 bases; nucleotides not matched to a gene: 12. The CDR3 protein is CASRKRLQGRNTEAFF. CDR3 coding DNA: TGTGCCAGCAGGAAGCGACTACAGGGGAGAAACACTGAAGCTTTCTTT.

This clone was recorded a few times. This sequence joins TRBV7-2 and TRBJ2-3; 7 positions agree with TRBD2. The V gene's germline CDR1 is SGHTA and CDR2 FQGNSA. V lost 1 base, J lost 4 bases, and 8 bases stayed unmatched. The CDR3 is made up of 16 amino acids. The CDR3 spells CASSLVPGDYSDTQYF. CDR3 nucleotides: TGTGCCAGCAGCTTAGTGCCGGGGGACTACTCAGATACGCAGTATTTT.

The CDR3 DNA follows: TGTGCCAGCAAACAGGAAGAGAACATTCAGTACTTC. It specifies CASKQEENIQYF. The V and J genes are TRBV2 and TRBJ2-4, with a tentative D call TRBD1 (5 bases). The V and J ends lost 7 bases and 7 bases respectively, with 11 bases between them. The germline V gene has CDR1 SNHLY and CDR2 FYNNEI. The CDR3 contains 12 residues.

CDR3 sequence reads: CASSLEASADRGVQETQYF. CDR3 nucleotide sequence: TGTGCCAGCAGCTTAGAGGCCAGCGCGGATCGGGGGGTCCAAGAGACCCAGTACTTC. V gene TRBV7-2 combines with J gene TRBJ2-5; 7 nucleotides align to TRBD2. The length of the CDR3 is 19 residues. Unmatched junction bases numbered 15, after V lost 1 base and J lost 1 base. Germline CDR1 and CDR2: SGHTA and FQGNSA.

The chain combines TRBV3-1 (or the pseudogene TRBV3-2) with TRBJ2-7, with D possibly matching TRBD2 (6 bases). With 5 bases removed from V and 2 bases from J, the gap between germline ends came to 16 bases. Per germline, CDR1 LGHDT and CDR2 YNNKEL (reference sequence). CDR3 length: 15 residues. The CDR3 spells CASSRGGDRTYEQYF. The CDR3 region has the DNA TGTGCCAGCAGCAGGGGCGGGGACCGGACCTACGAGCAGTACTTC.

The genes are TRBV5-4 and TRBJ2-5; the D gene is possibly TRBD2 (5 bases). Germline V gene sequence: CDR1 SGHNT, CDR2 YYREEE (reference sequence). This CDR3 region has 14 residues. With 0 bases removed from V and 3 bases from J, the gap between germline ends came to 9 bases. CDR3 loop: CASSLDTSKETQYF. The DNA of the CDR3 is TGTGCCAGCAGCTTGGACACTAGTAAAGAGACCCAGTACTTC.

V and J are TRBV9 and TRBJ1-2; possibly TRBD1 for D (6 bases). The CDR3 sequence is 15 residues long. Germline assignment: CDR1 SGDLS and CDR2 YYNGEE. V was pared by 2 bases and J by 3 bases, with 14 bases between. CDR3 protein: CASSVAEGQHYGYTF. The CDR3 DNA reads TGTGCCAGCAGCGTCGCCGAAGGACAGCACTATGGCTACACCTTC.

The rearrangement joins TRBV7-8 to TRBJ2-7; D gene ambiguous. The V and J ends lost 6 bases and 1 base respectively, with 4 bases between them. The CDR3 is made up of 11 amino acids. CDR1 is SGHVS, CDR2 FQNEAQ, per germline. CDR3 sequence (DNA): TGTGCCAGCAGTCGGTCCTACGAGCAGTACTTC. It is translated as CASSRSYEQYF.

This chain links TRBV27 with TRBJ1-2; 8 bases agree with TRBD1. V lost 5 bases to trimming and J lost 2 bases; unmatched junction nucleotides: 7. Per the germline V gene, CDR1 is MNHEY and CDR2 is SMNVEV (reference sequence). The CDR3 runs 15 residues. CDR3 residues: CASSLTGEGNYGYTF. The CDR3 coding sequence is TGTGCCAGCAGTCTGACAGGGGAGGGGAACTATGGCTACACCTTC.

V is TRBV9 and J is TRBJ2-1, with TRBD2 identical over 7 bases. After removal of 3 bases from V and 3 bases from J, the junction contained 12 bases not matched to a gene. Germline V gives CDR1 SGDLS, CDR2 YYNGEE. The CDR3 runs to 17 residues. The CDR3 nucleotides read TGTGCCAGCAGCGCCAACCCCGGGACTACCCACTACAATGAGCAGTTCTTC. Translation: CASSANPGTTHYNEQFF.

The chain carries TRBV5-6 and TRBJ2-7, with D possibly TRBD2 on 5 matching bases. The V and J ends lost 0 bases and 3 bases respectively, with 10 bases between them. The CDR3 has 14 residues. The germline gives CDR1 SGHDT, CDR2 YYEEEE. The DNA for the CDR3 is TGTGCCAGCAGCTTGGACGGGGTTGGCTACGAGCAGTACTTC. Amino acid sequence: CASSLDGVGYEQYF.

The chain recombines TRBV19 with TRBJ1-2, with a weak D call TRBD1 (6 bases). Germline CDR1 and CDR2: LNHDA and SQIVND (reference sequence). Deletions cut 6 bases from V and 4 bases from J, with 18 bases between. The CDR3 length is 15 residues. The DNA of the CDR3 is TGTGCCAGTAGCGCCATGGGGGACACCGGCTATGGCTACACCTTC. Protein sequence: CASSAMGDTGYGYTF.

Concerning this clone itself: Germline is not matched at one junction end, which may reflect a read error. This chain's CDR3 is CASRQGGGTLGKQYF. CDR3 DNA: TGTGCCAGCAGGCAAGGGGGGGGGACCTTGGGAAAGCAGTACTTC. V usage is TRBV3-1 (or the pseudogene TRBV3-2) and J usage is TRBJ2-7; tentative D call: TRBD2 (7 bases). Germline CDR1 and CDR2: LGHDT and YNNKEL (reference sequence). The CDR3 loop spans 15 amino acids.

The chain has TRBV9 and TRBJ2-7; 9 bases line up with TRBD1. The J segment lost 6 bases and the V segment lost 7 bases, leaving 8 bases of the junction unmatched. Germline lookup yields CDR1 SGDLS and CDR2 YYNGEE. This CDR3 has 13 amino acids. The CDR3 sequence: CASGSQGASEQYF. In DNA, the CDR3 is TGTGCCAGCGGCTCACAGGGGGCGAGCGAGCAGTACTTC.

The V and J genes are TRBV5-1 and TRBJ1-1, with 11 nucleotides matching TRBD1. V shed 4 bases, J shed 6 bases, and the junction held 5 bases outside the gene matches. The V gene's germline CDR1 is SGHRS and CDR2 YFSETQ. The length of the CDR3 is 14 residues. CDR3 sequence: CASSTGQGVAEAFF. The CDR3 DNA reads TGCGCCAGCAGCACGGGACAGGGGGTCGCTGAAGCTTTCTTT.

The chain carries TRBV11-2 and TRBJ2-1; 16 nucleotides align to TRBD2. CDR1 SGHAT and CDR2 FQNNGV come from the germline V gene. J gave up 2 bases and V 5 bases, and 9 bases lay outside the gene matches. The CDR3 extends over 19 amino acids. CDR3 DNA sequence: TGTGCCAGCAGCACAGCCGGGACTAGCGGGGGGGCCCCCTACAATGAGCAGTTCTTC. It translates to CASSTAGTSGGAPYNEQFF.

The chain joins TRBV19 to TRBJ1-3, with a weak D call TRBD1 (5 bases). The CDR3 loop spans 16 amino acids. The germline V gene has CDR1 LNHDA and CDR2 SQIVND (reference sequence). V lost 5 bases and J lost 0, with 14 bases in between. The CDR3, as DNA: TGTGCCAGTAGTCCTTTGACAGCCGACTCTGGAAACACCATATATTTT. Residues: CASSPLTADSGNTIYF.

The chain employs TRBV2 and TRBJ1-2, with D tentatively TRBD1 (5 bases). The V gene lost 4 bases and the J gene lost 8 bases, with 14 bases spanning the gap. Germline CDR1 SNHLY, CDR2 FYNNEI. The CDR3 runs 13 residues. The CDR3 loop is CASSVRPGGGYTF. DNA of the CDR3: TGTGCCAGCAGTGTGCGTCCGGGGGGAGGCTACACCTTC.

This clone has just one count. V gene TRBV11-2 combines with J gene TRBJ2-4; 7 bases are a match to TRBD1. V gave up 4 bases and J gave up 11 bases; unmatched junction bases: 11. The CDR3 length is 14 residues. The germline gives CDR1 SGHAT, CDR2 FQNNGV. Here the CDR3 reads CASSSGQTNLVQYF. CDR3 coding DNA: TGTGCCAGCAGCTCGGGACAGACAAACTTGGTTCAGTACTTC.

The chain links TRBV6-6 to TRBJ1-1; 10 bases agree with TRBD1. Germline CDR1 reads MNHNY; CDR2 reads SVGAGI (reference sequence). The CDR3 is 16 amino acids. The CDR3 DNA reads TGTGAAACCGGGACAGGGGTAATAGGGATGAACACTGAAGCTTTCTTT. Amino acids: CETGTGVIGMNTEAFF.

This sequence joins TRBV10-1 and TRBJ2-3; D is perhaps TRBD2 (5 bases). The V end lost 0 bases, the J end lost 0 bases, and 7 bases lay between the germline ends. Germline values: CDR1 WNHNN, CDR2 SYGVQD (reference sequence). The CDR3 contains 15 residues. CDR3 DNA sequence: TGCGCCAGCAGTGAGTCATTAGCGAGCACAGATACGCAGTATTTT. Translation gives CASSESLASTDTQYF.

The chain has TRBV28 and TRBJ1-6; D uncertain. This CDR3 comprises 14 residues. Between the trimmed V and J ends, which lost 3 bases and 7 bases, there was a span of 10 bases. Looked up from germline, CDR1 is MDHEN and CDR2 is SYDVKM. The CDR3 is CASSLVLLNSPLHF. The CDR3 DNA is TGTGCCAGCAGTTTGGTACTGCTCAATTCACCCCTCCACTTT. Full variable domain (outside the CDR3, taken from reference TRBV28 and TRBJ1-6): DVKVTQSSRYLVKRTGEKVFLECVQDMDHENMFWYRQDPGLGLRLIYFSYDVKMKEKGDIPEGYSVSREKKERFSLILESASTNQTSMYLCASSLVLLNSPLHFGNGTRLTVT.